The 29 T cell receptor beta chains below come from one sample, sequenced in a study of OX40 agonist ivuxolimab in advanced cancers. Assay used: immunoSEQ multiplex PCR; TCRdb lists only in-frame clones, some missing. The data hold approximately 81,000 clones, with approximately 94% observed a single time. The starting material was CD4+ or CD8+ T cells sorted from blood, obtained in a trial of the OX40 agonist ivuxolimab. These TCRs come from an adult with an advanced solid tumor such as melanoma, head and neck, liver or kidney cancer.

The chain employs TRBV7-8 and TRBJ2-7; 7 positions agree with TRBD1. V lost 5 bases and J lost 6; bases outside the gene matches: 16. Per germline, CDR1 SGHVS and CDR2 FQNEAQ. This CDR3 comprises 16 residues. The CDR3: CASSPDDREWESEQYF. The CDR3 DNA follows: TGTGCCAGCAGCCCGGACGACAGGGAGTGGGAAAGCGAGCAGTACTTC.

CDR3 bases: TGCGCCAGCAGCATAGGCCAGGGGGCGTTGTACACTGAAGCTTTCTTT. It is translated as CASSIGQGALYTEAFF. The chain recombines TRBV5-1 with TRBJ1-1, with 8 bases aligning to TRBD1. The V gene end was trimmed by 4 bases and the J gene end by 3 bases; junction bases not matched to a gene: 11. Looked up from germline, CDR1 is SGHRS and CDR2 is YFSETQ. CDR3 size: 16 residues.

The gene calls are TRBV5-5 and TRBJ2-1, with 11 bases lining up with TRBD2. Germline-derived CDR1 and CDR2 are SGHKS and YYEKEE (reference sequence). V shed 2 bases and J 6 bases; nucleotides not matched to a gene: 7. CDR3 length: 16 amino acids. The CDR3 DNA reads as TGTGCCAGCAGCTTCACGCTAGCGGGAGGAAGCAATGAGCAGTTCTTC. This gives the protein CASSFTLAGGSNEQFF.

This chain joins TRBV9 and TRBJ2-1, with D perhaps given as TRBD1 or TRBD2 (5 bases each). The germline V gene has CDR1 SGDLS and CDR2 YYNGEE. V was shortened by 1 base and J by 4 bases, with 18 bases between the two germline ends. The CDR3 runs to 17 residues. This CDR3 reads CASSVQDGTFLYNEQFF. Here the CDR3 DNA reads TGTGCCAGCAGCGTACAGGATGGGACGTTTTTATACAATGAGCAGTTCTTC.

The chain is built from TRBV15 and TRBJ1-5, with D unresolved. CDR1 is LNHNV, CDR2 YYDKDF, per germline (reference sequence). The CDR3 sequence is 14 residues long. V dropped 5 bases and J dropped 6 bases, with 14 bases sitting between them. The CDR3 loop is CATSSDGGSQPQHF. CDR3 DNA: TGTGCCACCAGCTCCGACGGAGGGAGTCAGCCCCAGCATTTT.

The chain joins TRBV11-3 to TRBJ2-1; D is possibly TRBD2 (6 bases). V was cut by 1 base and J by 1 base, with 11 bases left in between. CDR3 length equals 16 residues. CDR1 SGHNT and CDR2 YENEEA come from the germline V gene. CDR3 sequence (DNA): TGTGCCAGCAGCTTAGCCGGCGGGGCTTCCTACAATGAGCAGTTCTTC. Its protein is CASSLAGGASYNEQFF.

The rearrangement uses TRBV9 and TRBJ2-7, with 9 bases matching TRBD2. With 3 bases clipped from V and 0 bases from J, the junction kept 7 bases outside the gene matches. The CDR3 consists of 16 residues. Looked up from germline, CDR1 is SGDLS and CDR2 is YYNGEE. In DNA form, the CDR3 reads TGTGCCAGCAGCGCTCCAGCGGGGGGCCCCTCCTACGAGCAGTACTTC. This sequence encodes CASSAPAGGPSYEQYF. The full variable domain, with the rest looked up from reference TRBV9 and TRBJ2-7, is DSGVTQTPKHLITATGQRVTLRCSPRSGDLSVYWYQQSLDQGLQFLIQYYNGEERAKGNILERFSAQQFPDLHSELNLSSLELGDSALYFCASSAPAGGPSYEQYFGPGTRLTVT.

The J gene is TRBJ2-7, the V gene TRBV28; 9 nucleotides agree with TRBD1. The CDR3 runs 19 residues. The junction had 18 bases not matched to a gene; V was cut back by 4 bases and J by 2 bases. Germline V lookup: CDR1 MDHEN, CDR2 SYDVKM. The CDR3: CASSSAFNLRDRETYEQYF. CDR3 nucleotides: TGTGCCAGCAGTTCCGCCTTTAACCTCCGGGACAGGGAGACCTACGAGCAGTACTTC.

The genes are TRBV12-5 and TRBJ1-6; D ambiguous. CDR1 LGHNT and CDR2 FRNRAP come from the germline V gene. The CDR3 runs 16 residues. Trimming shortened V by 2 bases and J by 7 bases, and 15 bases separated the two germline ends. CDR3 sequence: CASGLPSGLLNSPLHF. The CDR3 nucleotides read TGTGCTAGTGGTTTGCCGTCCGGACTCCTGAATTCACCCCTCCACTTT.

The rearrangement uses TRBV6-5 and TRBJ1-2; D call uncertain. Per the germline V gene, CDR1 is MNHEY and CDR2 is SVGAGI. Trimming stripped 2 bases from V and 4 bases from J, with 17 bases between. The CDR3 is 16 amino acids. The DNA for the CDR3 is TGTGCCAGCAGTTACACACAAGCCCGGGCCGTCTATGGCTACACCTTC. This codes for CASSYTQARAVYGYTF.

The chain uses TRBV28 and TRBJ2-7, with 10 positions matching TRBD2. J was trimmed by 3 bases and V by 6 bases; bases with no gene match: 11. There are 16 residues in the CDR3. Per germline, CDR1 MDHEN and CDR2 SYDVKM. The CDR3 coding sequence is TGTGCCAGCAGCTACCCTGCCCTAGCGGGAGTCTACGAGCAGTACTTC. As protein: CASSYPALAGVYEQYF.

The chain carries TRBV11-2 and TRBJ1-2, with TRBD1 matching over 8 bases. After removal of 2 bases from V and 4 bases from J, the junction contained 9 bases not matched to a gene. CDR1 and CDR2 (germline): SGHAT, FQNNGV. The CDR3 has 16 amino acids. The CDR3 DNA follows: TGTGCCAGCAGCTTAACGGCGGGGACAGGAACCTATGGCTACACCTTC. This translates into CASSLTAGTGTYGYTF.

The CDR3 DNA is TGTGCCAGCAGCTTGGACAGGGGGCGCGGCTACACCTTC. Protein: CASSLDRGRGYTF. The chain has TRBV5-8 and TRBJ1-2; 9 bases line up with TRBD1. The CDR3 runs 13 residues. V dropped 0 bases and J dropped 8; count of bases not matched to a gene: 2. Looked up from germline, CDR1 is SGHTS and CDR2 is YDEGEE.

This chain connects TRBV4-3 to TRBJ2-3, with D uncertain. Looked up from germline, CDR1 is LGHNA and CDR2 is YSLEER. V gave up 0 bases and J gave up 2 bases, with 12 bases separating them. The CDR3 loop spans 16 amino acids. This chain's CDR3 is CASSQDRWQNTDTQYF. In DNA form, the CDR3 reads TGCGCCAGCAGCCAAGATCGGTGGCAGAACACAGATACGCAGTATTTT.

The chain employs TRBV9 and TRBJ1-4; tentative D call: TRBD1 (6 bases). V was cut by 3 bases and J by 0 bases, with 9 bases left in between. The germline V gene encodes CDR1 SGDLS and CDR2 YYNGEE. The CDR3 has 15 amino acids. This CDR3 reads CASSGQEPTNEKLFF. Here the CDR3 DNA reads TGTGCCAGCAGCGGACAGGAGCCAACTAATGAAAAACTGTTTTTT.

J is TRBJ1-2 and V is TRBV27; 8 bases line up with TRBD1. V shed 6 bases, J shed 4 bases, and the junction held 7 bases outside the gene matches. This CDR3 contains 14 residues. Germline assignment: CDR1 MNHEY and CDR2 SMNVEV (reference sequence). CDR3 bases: TGTGCCAGCAGATCGGGACAGGAGATCTATGGCTACACCTTC. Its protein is CASRSGQEIYGYTF.

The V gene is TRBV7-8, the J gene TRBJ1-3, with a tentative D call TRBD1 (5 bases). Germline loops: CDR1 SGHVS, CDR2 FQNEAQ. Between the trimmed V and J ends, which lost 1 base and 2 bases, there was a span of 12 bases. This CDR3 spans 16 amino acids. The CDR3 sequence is CASSLVYGGTGNTIYF. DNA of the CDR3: TGTGCCAGCAGCTTAGTTTATGGGGGGACTGGAAACACCATATATTTT.

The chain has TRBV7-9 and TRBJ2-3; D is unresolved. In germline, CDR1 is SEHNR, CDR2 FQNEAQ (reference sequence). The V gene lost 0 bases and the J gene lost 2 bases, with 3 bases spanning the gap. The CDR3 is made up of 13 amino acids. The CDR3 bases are TGTGCCAGCAGCTTAGCCCTCACAGATACGCAGTATTTT. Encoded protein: CASSLALTDTQYF. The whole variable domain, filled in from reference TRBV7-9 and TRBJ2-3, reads DTGVSQNPRHKITKRGQNVTFRCDPISEHNRLYWYRQTLGQGPEFLTYFQNEAQLEKSRLLSDRFSAERPKGSFSTLEIQRTEQGDSAMYLCASSLALTDTQYFGPGTRLTVL.

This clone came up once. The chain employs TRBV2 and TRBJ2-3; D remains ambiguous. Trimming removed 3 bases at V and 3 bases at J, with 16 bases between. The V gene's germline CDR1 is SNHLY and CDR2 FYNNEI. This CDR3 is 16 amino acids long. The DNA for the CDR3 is TGTGCCAGCAGTGACGATCTGTCGGAATCGACAGATACGCAGTATTTT. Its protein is CASSDDLSESTDTQYF.

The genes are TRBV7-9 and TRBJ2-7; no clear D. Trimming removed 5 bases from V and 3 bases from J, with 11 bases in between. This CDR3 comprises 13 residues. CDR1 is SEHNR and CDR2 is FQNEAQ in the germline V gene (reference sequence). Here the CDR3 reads CASSPQFNYEQYF. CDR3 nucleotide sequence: TGTGCCAGCAGCCCCCAGTTCAACTACGAGCAGTACTTC.

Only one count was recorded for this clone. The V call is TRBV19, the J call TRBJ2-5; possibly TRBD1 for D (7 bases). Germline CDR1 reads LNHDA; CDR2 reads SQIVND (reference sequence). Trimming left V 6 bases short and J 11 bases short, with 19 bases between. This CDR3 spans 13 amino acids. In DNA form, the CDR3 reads TGTGCCAGTAGCCAAACAGGGGCTCGGGAGCAGTACTTC. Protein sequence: CASSQTGAREQYF. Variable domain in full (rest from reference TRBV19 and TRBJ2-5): DGGITQSPKYLFRKEGQNVTLSCEQNLNHDAMYWYRQDPGQGLRLIYYSQIVNDFQKGDIAEGYSVSREKKESFPLTVTSAQKNPTAFYLCASSQTGAREQYFGPGTRLLVL.

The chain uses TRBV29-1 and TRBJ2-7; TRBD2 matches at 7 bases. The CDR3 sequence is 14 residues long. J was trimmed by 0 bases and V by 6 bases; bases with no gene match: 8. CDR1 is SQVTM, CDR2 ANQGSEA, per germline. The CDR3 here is CSVLGGTNSYEQYF. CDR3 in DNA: TGCAGCGTCCTGGGTGGGACTAACTCCTACGAGCAGTACTTC.

The CDR3 is CASSLGSYNEQFF. The CDR3 coding sequence is TGTGCCAGCAGCTTGGGATCATACAATGAGCAGTTCTTC. The chain employs TRBV5-6 and TRBJ2-1; D is uncertain. The germline gives CDR1 SGHDT, CDR2 YYEEEE. This CDR3 is built from 13 residues. V was cut by 0 bases and J by 4 bases, with 5 bases left in between.

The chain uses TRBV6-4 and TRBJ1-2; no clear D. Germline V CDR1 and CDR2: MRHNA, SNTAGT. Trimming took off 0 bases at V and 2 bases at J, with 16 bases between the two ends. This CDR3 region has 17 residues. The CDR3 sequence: CASSDSSGDPRNYGYTF. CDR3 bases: TGTGCCAGCAGTGACTCAAGTGGAGACCCCCGCAACTATGGCTACACCTTC.

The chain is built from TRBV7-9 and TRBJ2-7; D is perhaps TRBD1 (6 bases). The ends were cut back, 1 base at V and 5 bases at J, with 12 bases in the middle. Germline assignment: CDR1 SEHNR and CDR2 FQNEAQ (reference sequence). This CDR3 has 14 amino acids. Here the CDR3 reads CASSLVGQGNEQYF. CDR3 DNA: TGTGCCAGCAGCTTAGTGGGGCAGGGGAACGAGCAGTACTTC.

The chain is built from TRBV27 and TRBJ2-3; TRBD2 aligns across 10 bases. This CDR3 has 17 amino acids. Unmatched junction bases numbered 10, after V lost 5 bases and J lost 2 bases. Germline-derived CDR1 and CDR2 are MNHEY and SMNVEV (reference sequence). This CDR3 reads CASSPSFTSGVTDTQYF. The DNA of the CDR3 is TGTGCCAGCAGTCCCTCCTTTACTAGCGGGGTCACAGATACGCAGTATTTT.

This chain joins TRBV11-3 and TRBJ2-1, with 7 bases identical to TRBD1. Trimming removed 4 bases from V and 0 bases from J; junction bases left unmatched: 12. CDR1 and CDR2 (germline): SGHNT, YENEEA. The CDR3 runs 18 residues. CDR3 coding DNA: TGTGCCAGCAGCTGGGGGACAGCTCAACCCACCTCCTACAATGAGCAGTTCTTC. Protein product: CASSWGTAQPTSYNEQFF.

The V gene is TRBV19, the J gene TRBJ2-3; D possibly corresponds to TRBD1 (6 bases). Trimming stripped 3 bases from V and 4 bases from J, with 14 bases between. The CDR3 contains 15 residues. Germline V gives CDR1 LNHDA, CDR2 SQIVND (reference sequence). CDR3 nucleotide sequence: TGTGCCAGTAGTATTTCGGCAGGGGACGCAGATACGCAGTATTTT. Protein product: CASSISAGDADTQYF.

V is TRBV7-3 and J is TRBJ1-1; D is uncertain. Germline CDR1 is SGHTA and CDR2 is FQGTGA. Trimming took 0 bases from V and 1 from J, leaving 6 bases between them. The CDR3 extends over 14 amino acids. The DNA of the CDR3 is TGTGCCAGCAGCTTAACAGTGTCGAACACTGAAGCTTTCTTT. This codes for CASSLTVSNTEAFF.